A selection of T cell receptor beta chains follows, all from one sample in a study of identical twins. TCRdb passed the 5' RACE reads through MiXCR, listing each CDR3 protein once. Of 450,000 or so distinct CDR3 sequences listed, around 20% are singletons. Sequencing used naive T cells sorted from blood. The source is a man aged 50 to 60 in good health. CDR3s include the opening cysteine and the closing phenylalanine or tryptophan. Each record gives: D gene, clone size, J gene, V gene, CDR3 protein, CDR3 DNA. A D gene is named only where the DNA matches it firmly. For some rows the clone size is stated as once, few or many, or as a class when expanded; others skip it.

D: .; size: many; J: TRBJ2-3; V: TRBV7-6; CDR3: CASSLMEDTQYF; DNA: TGTGCCAGCAGCTTAATGGAGGATACGCAGTATTTT
D: .; size: few; J: TRBJ1-1; V: TRBV29-1; CDR3: CSVEKRVRRSEAFF; DNA: TGCAGCGTGGAAAAACGAGTTAGGCGGTCTGAAGCTTTCTTT
D: .; size: few; J: TRBJ1-5; V: TRBV4-1; CDR3: CASSQESNQPQHF; DNA: TGCGCCAGCAGCCAAGAAAGCAATCAGCCCCAGCATTTT
D: .; size: .; J: TRBJ2-5; V: TRBV7-9; CDR3: CASSLKGRTGETQYF; DNA: TGTGCCAGCAGCTTAAAGGGGCGGACTGGAGAGACCCAGTACTTC
D: .; size: few; J: TRBJ2-3; V: TRBV29-1; CDR3: CSVDRAVRTDTQYF; DNA: TGCAGCGTTGACCGAGCGGTACGCACAGATACGCAGTATTTT
D: .; size: .; J: TRBJ2-1; V: TRBV7-9; CDR3: CASSLQGVEQFF; DNA: TGTGCCAGCAGCTTACAAGGGGTTGAGCAGTTCTTC
D: TRBD1; size: .; J: TRBJ2-2; V: TRBV6-1; CDR3: CASTKDRVEAGELFF; DNA: TGTGCCAGCACCAAGGACAGGGTGGAGGCCGGGGAGCTGTTTTTT
D: .; size: few; J: TRBJ2-2; V: TRBV20-1; CDR3: CSAPRENTGELFF; DNA: TGCAGTGCTCCTAGGGAAAACACCGGGGAGCTGTTTTTT
D: .; size: .; J: TRBJ2-5; V: TRBV11-2; CDR3: CASNQITGPQETQYF; DNA: TGTGCCAGCAATCAAATCACAGGTCCCCAAGAGACCCAGTACTTC
D: .; size: few; J: TRBJ2-7; V: TRBV7-8; CDR3: CASSKYRTGPPSEQYF; DNA: TGTGCCAGCAGCAAATACAGGACTGGCCCTCCCTCCGAGCAGTACTTC
D: .; size: many; J: TRBJ2-2; V: TRBV13; CDR3: CASSLPGTTNTGELFF; DNA: TGTGCCAGCAGCTTACCCGGGACAACGAACACCGGGGAGCTGTTTTTT
D: .; size: few; J: TRBJ2-4; V: TRBV28; CDR3: CASSPTRSVAKNIQYF; DNA: TGTGCCAGCAGTCCCACTAGATCAGTGGCCAAAAACATTCAGTACTTC
D: .; size: once; J: TRBJ2-7; V: TRBV10-3; CDR3: CAISAQGTEQYF; DNA: TGTGCCATCAGTGCCCAGGGTACGGAGCAGTACTTC
D: .; size: .; J: TRBJ1-1; V: TRBV6-1; CDR3: CASSTPMGTEAFF; DNA: TGTGCCAGCAGCACACCCATGGGCACTGAAGCTTTCTTT
D: TRBD2; size: .; J: TRBJ2-5; V: TRBV7-9; CDR3: CASSFVAGGETQYF; DNA: TGTGCCAGCAGCTTCGTAGCGGGAGGGGAGACCCAGTACTTC
D: .; size: many; J: TRBJ1-1; V: TRBV5-1; CDR3: CASSYTAGGTEAFF; DNA: TGCGCCAGCAGCTACACAGCCGGGGGGACTGAAGCTTTCTTT
D: TRBD2; size: .; J: TRBJ2-3; V: TRBV3-1; CDR3: CASSQVSGGADTQYF; DNA: TGTGCCAGCAGCCAAGTTAGCGGGGGGGCAGATACGCAGTATTTT
D: TRBD1; size: few; J: TRBJ2-7; V: TRBV18; CDR3: CASSRGQGKEQYF; DNA: TGTGCCAGCTCGCGGGGACAGGGAAAAGAGCAGTACTTC
D: TRBD1; size: few; J: TRBJ2-7; V: TRBV29-1; CDR3: CSADRGGEQYF; DNA: TGCAGCGCGGACAGGGGTGGCGAGCAGTACTTC
D: .; size: many; J: TRBJ2-5; V: TRBV4-3; CDR3: CASSQGFQETQYF; DNA: TGTGCCAGCAGTCAGGGGTTCCAAGAGACCCAGTACTTC
D: .; size: many; J: TRBJ2-7; V: TRBV28; CDR3: CASSPTGLNYEQYF; DNA: TGTGCCAGCAGTCCAACGGGACTCAACTACGAGCAGTACTTC
D: TRBD2; size: many; J: TRBJ2-3; V: TRBV20-1; CDR3: CSAELLLAGGDTDTQYF; DNA: TGCAGTGCTGAGCTCCTATTAGCGGGGGGTGACACAGATACGCAGTATTTT
D: .; size: many; J: TRBJ2-3; V: TRBV7-8; CDR3: CASSSVRAGRLDTQYF; DNA: TGTGCCAGCAGCTCCGTTCGGGCGGGACGCCTAGATACGCAGTATTTT
D: TRBD2; size: .; J: TRBJ2-2; V: TRBV7-8; CDR3: CASSLWTSGVNTGELFF; DNA: TGTGCCAGCAGCTTATGGACTAGCGGGGTGAACACCGGGGAGCTGTTTTTT
D: .; size: .; J: TRBJ2-2; V: TRBV12-3/TRBV12-4; CDR3: CASSFRALTKRPGELFF; DNA: TGTGCCAGCAGTTTCCGAGCTCTCACTAAGCGCCCCGGGGAGCTGTTTTTT
D: .; size: few; J: TRBJ2-5; V: TRBV14; CDR3: CASSQDRSRATQYF; DNA: TGTGCCAGCAGCCAAGATCGGAGCCGGGCGACCCAGTACTTC
D: .; size: .; J: TRBJ2-7; V: TRBV27; CDR3: CASSFSVSYEQYF; DNA: TGTGCCAGCAGTTTTTCAGTCTCCTACGAGCAGTACTTC
D: .; size: few; J: TRBJ1-5; V: TRBV24-1; CDR3: CATSDPGRDQPQHF; DNA: TGTGCCACCAGTGATCCGGGAAGGGATCAGCCCCAGCATTTT
D: .; size: .; J: TRBJ2-1; V: TRBV3-1; CDR3: CASSQDLGPPVFYNEQFF; DNA: TGTGCCAGCAGCCAAGATCTTGGACCACCGGTTTTCTACAATGAGCAGTTCTTC
D: .; size: many; J: TRBJ2-7; V: TRBV27; CDR3: CASSFRGIVYEQYF; DNA: TGTGCCAGCAGTTTTAGAGGGATTGTCTACGAGCAGTACTTC
D: .; size: .; J: TRBJ2-4; V: TRBV25-1; CDR3: CASSAAGEGGLSKNIQYF; DNA: TGTGCCAGCAGTGCCGCGGGAGAGGGGGGTCTATCCAAAAACATTCAGTACTTC
D: .; size: many; J: TRBJ2-5; V: TRBV6-1; CDR3: CASSSGGRETQYF; DNA: TGTGCCAGCAGTAGTGGAGGGCGAGAGACCCAGTACTTC
D: .; size: .; J: TRBJ2-3; V: TRBV10-1; CDR3: CASSESSAKTDTQYF; DNA: TGCGCCAGCAGTGAGTCGTCGGCTAAGACAGATACGCAGTATTTT
D: TRBD1; size: .; J: TRBJ1-4; V: TRBV28; CDR3: CASRGLGTGSEKLFF; DNA: TGTGCCAGCAGGGGACTCGGGACAGGGAGTGAAAAACTGTTTTTT
D: .; size: few; J: TRBJ2-5; V: TRBV10-3; CDR3: CAIGPQGTRSGQETQYF; DNA: TGTGCCATCGGACCGCAGGGAACGAGGAGCGGGCAAGAGACCCAGTACTTC
D: .; size: many; J: TRBJ2-2; V: TRBV12-3/TRBV12-4; CDR3: CASRTTGELFF; DNA: TGTGCCAGCCGTACCACCGGGGAGCTGTTTTTT
D: .; size: .; J: TRBJ2-2; V: TRBV5-1; CDR3: CASEGTGSDTGELFF; DNA: TGCGCCAGCGAGGGCACCGGGAGCGACACCGGGGAGCTGTTTTTT
D: .; size: .; J: TRBJ2-6; V: TRBV20-1; CDR3: CSAYTGTGANVLTF; DNA: TGCAGTGCTTACACAGGGACTGGGGCCAACGTCCTGACTTTC